One T cell receptor (beta chain) is described in this entry. The antigen it binds to is not known. Nothing much larger sits one base from this clone, and base qualities are not available. Reading from cysteine to phenylalanine, the CDR3 counts 14 amino acids. Only CDR3 DNA is held: 42 bases, read in frame from base 1. Clipping removes 6 bases from V and 3 bases from J, with 7 as the unmatched junction base count. The germline V gene (reference sequence) specifies SGHNT as CDR1 and YYREEE as CDR2. The trial excluded patients who had a history of autoimmune disease or were on systemic immunosuppression. Peripheral blood for TCR sequencing was drawn from every dose cohort at baseline, at cycle 4 day 1 and at cycle 7 day 1. The samples were taken from a phase I, first-in-human, multicenter, open-label dose-escalation trial of ivuxolimab. Adults with locally advanced or metastatic melanoma, renal cell, hepatocellular, or head and neck squamous cell carcinoma were enrolled in the trial. Before TCR sequencing, CD4+ and CD8+ T cells were separately sorted from peripheral blood.

The data are from a study of OX40 agonist ivuxolimab in advanced cancers. Some background on the complete study: Ivuxolimab was a fully human IgG2 agonistic monoclonal antibody targeting the costimulatory receptor OX40 (CD134). Prior anti-PD-1, anti-PD-L1 or anti-CTLA-4 therapy was permitted, and checkpoint inhibitors had been received by 30% to 40% of dose-escalation patients. In the dose-escalation cohort, 70% to 90% of patients were male, and the mean age was approximately 60 years with a range of about 20 to 90. Partial responses occurred in three dose-escalation patients: two with cutaneous melanoma and one with hepatocellular carcinoma. The point of sequencing TCRbeta in the periphery was to test whether ivuxolimab changed TCR sequence diversity and drove clonal T-cell expansion. The paper describes the monotherapy dose-escalation part (N = 52 patients) of the phase I trial of ivuxolimab. Intravenous ivuxolimab was administered to patients every 2 weeks at six dose levels: 0.01, 0.1, 0.3, 1.5, 3 and 10 mg/kg. Of the approximately 53 patients in dose escalation, 19 had hepatocellular carcinoma, about 15 had melanoma, 9 had renal cell carcinoma and 9 had head and neck cancer. Overall results and qualifications from the work: Low levels of normalized T-cell clonal expansion were also shown by some nonresponding patients. The antigen specificity of the clonally expanded peripheral T cells was not determined. In the 0.1-3.0 mg/kg groups, partial responders were among the patients with the lowest normalized peripheral clonal expansion, particularly in CD8+ T cells. After ivuxolimab, more expanded clones were found on average in CD8+ T cells than in CD4+ T cells. Clonal expansion of both CD4+ and CD8+ blood T cells was observed from baseline to week 6 at doses 0.1 to 3.0 mg/kg.

For sequencing of the TCRbeta CDR3 region, genomic DNA was extracted from the sorted cells. TCRbeta CDR3 regions were sequenced using the immunoSEQ Assay. What TCRdb holds here is the immuneACCESS table cut down to in-frame rearrangements. Part of the clones is not present; checked against another copy, under half of the missing clones reflect an unresolved V gene, and the others are unexplained. The sample yields about 59,000 clones; approximately 87% were counted once. Roughly 2% of the sample goes to the ten largest clones. The chain is made from TRBV5-4 and TRBJ1-1, with 8 bases matching TRBD1. This clonotype originated in an adult with an advanced solid tumor such as melanoma, head and neck, liver or kidney cancer. The sample here was CD4+ or CD8+ T cells sorted from blood, taken in a trial of the OX40 agonist ivuxolimab. This receptor has the CDR3 CASTTGGRDTEAFF. The bases read TGTGCCAGCACCACAGGGGGAAGGGACACTGAAGCTTTCTTT.